This T cell receptor beta chain was recovered during a study of technical replicates of blood from a handful of donors. This clone came up once. The method was immunoSEQ multiplex PCR; TCRdb's version includes in-frame clones alone and lacks a portion of them. This sample has about 100,000 clones, with around 95% found just once. The CDR3 spans 17 residues. Germline V gene lookup returns CDR1 SGDLS and CDR2 YYNGEE. Germline trimming cut 0 bases from V and 0 bases from J; bases unmatched to any gene: 3. Input material: T cells isolated from PBMCs. The TCR originated in a human donor in good health. The rearrangement links TRBV9 to TRBJ2-1, with 10 bases identical to TRBD2. The CDR3 nucleotides are TGTGCCAGCAGCGTAGAATCTAGCGGGAGCTCCTACAATGAGCAGTTCTTC. Its protein is CASSVESSGSSYNEQFF.